The next 22 T cell receptor beta chains were all read from a single sample in a study of T-cell reconstitution after alpha-beta-depleted transplantation in children. Unique molecular identifiers were incorporated during preparation of the TCRbeta library. TCRdb reprocessed the PCR reads via MiXCR and lists one record per CDR3 protein. The sample has 200,000 to 250,000 distinct CDR3 sequences, around 10% seen once. The source was PBMCs from the stem cell graft donor, collected from the stem cell graft. These receptors were collected from a human donor who donated a stem cell graft to a child with acute lymphoblastic leukemia.

V usage is TRBV6-5 and J usage is TRBJ2-5; a weak D match, TRBD1 (6 bases). Deletions cut 0 bases from V and 2 bases from J, with 7 bases between. The CDR3 spans 14 residues. In germline, CDR1 is MNHEY, CDR2 SVGAGI. In DNA form, the CDR3 reads TGTGCCAGCAGTTACTCTGGACAGCAAGAGACCCAGTACTTC. This gives the protein CASSYSGQQETQYF.

In this sample, this clonotype turned up a few times. The chain carries TRBV9 and TRBJ2-7; 7 bases fit TRBD1. Germline loops: CDR1 SGDLS, CDR2 YYNGEE. This CDR3 spans 15 amino acids. The ends lost 4 bases at V and 2 bases at J; junction bases unmatched: 9. Here the CDR3 DNA reads TGTGCCAGCAGCACCCGACAGGGTGGCACCTACGAGCAGTACTTC. It yields the protein CASSTRQGGTYEQYF.

J is TRBJ2-1 and V is TRBV12-3 or TRBV12-4; D gene unclear. The CDR3 sequence is 15 residues long. Trimming removed 0 bases from V and 4 bases from J, with 10 bases in between. As DNA, the CDR3 is TGTGCCAGCAGTTTAGCTAGGGCAGCGTACAATGAGCAGTTCTTC. Amino acid sequence: CASSLARAAYNEQFF.

The genes are TRBV10-1 and TRBJ1-1, with 8 bases matching TRBD1. This CDR3 contains 12 residues. Germline CDR1 WNHNN, CDR2 SYGVQD (reference sequence). J was trimmed by 4 bases and V by 8 bases; bases with no gene match: 3. CDR3 sequence reads: CASGDRGTEAFF. DNA of the CDR3: TGCGCCAGCGGCGACAGGGGCACTGAAGCTTTCTTT.

This clonotype came up many times. V gene TRBV29-1 combines with J gene TRBJ2-2, with a weak D call TRBD1 (6 bases). The germline gives CDR1 SQVTM, CDR2 ANQGSEA. V shed 0 bases and J shed 5 bases, with 10 bases lying between them. This CDR3 is 14 amino acids long. The CDR3 sequence: CSVEEGRGTGELFF. In DNA form, the CDR3 reads TGCAGCGTTGAAGAGGGTAGGGGGACCGGGGAGCTGTTTTTT.

This chain connects TRBV5-6 to TRBJ1-5; no firm D call. The CDR3 is 15 residues long. The V end was cut by 0 bases, the J end by 5 bases, with 12 bases between. CDR1 SGHDT and CDR2 YYEEEE come from the germline V gene. DNA for the CDR3: TGTGCCAGCAGCTTGGTGAGCCAGGTCGATCAGCCCCAGCATTTT. This sequence encodes CASSLVSQVDQPQHF. The full variable domain, rest sourced from reference TRBV5-6 and TRBJ1-5, is DAGVTQSPTHLIKTRGQQVTLRCSPKSGHDTVSWYQQALGQGPQFIFQYYEEEERQRGNFPDRFSGHQFPNYSSELNVNALLLGDSALYLCASSLVSQVDQPQHFGDGTRLSIL.

This clonotype was seen more than once but under ten times. V usage is TRBV9 and J usage is TRBJ1-2, with 9 bases that match TRBD1. Per the germline V gene, CDR1 is SGDLS and CDR2 is YYNGEE. The CDR3 is 16 amino acids. V shed 3 bases and J 6 bases; nucleotides not matched to a gene: 12. CDR3 residues: CASSEGVVQGAHGYTF. CDR3 DNA sequence: TGTGCCAGCAGCGAGGGCGTGGTACAGGGGGCGCATGGCTACACCTTC.

The chain has TRBV5-1 and TRBJ2-7; TRBD2 aligns across 12 bases. V lost 3 bases to trimming and J lost 2 bases; unmatched junction nucleotides: 6. This CDR3 spans 16 amino acids. Germline CDR1 and CDR2: SGHRS and YFSETQ. The CDR3 nucleotides read TGCGCCAGCAGCTCCTCCCTAGCGGGGGGGACCTACGAGCAGTACTTC. Protein: CASSSSLAGGTYEQYF.

This clonotype was picked up a small number of times. The genes are TRBV7-6 and TRBJ2-2; weak D call: TRBD1 (5 bases). V was clipped by 1 base and J by 4 bases, with 7 bases between them. The CDR3 covers 14 residues. CDR1 and CDR2 from the germline V gene are SGHVS and FNYEAQ. DNA of the CDR3: TGTGCCAGCAGCTTAGAGACAGTCACCGGGGAGCTGTTTTTT. Residues: CASSLETVTGELFF.

The chain combines TRBV19 with TRBJ1-1; D unclear. The CDR3 contains 13 residues. Germline V gene data show CDR1 as LNHDA and CDR2 as SQIVND (reference sequence). Trimming removed 5 bases from V and 3 bases from J, with 10 bases in between. As DNA, the CDR3 is TGTGCCAGTAGTGTACGACTGTACACTGAAGCTTTCTTT. Protein sequence: CASSVRLYTEAFF.

The J gene is TRBJ2-2, the V gene TRBV3-1; D unclear. Between the trimmed V and J ends, which lost 5 bases and 3 bases, there was a span of 16 bases. The CDR3 is 16 amino acids. CDR1 is LGHDT and CDR2 is YNNKEL in the germline V gene (reference sequence). The DNA for the CDR3 is TGTGCCAGCAGCATTCGTCTAGGAGTGGACACCGGGGAGCTGTTTTTT. It specifies CASSIRLGVDTGELFF.

This clonotype was seen ten or more times. The rearrangement joins TRBV11-2 to TRBJ2-2, with D unclear. Trimming cost V 3 bases and J 5 bases, with 4 bases left between them. Germline assignment: CDR1 SGHAT and CDR2 FQNNGV. The CDR3 length is 12 residues. The CDR3 region is CASSFETGELFF. CDR3 nucleotides: TGTGCCAGCAGCTTTGAAACCGGGGAGCTGTTTTTT.

The chain is built from TRBV5-1 and TRBJ1-1; no firm D call. CDR1 SGHRS and CDR2 YFSETQ come from the germline V gene. Trimming stripped 4 bases from V and 0 bases from J, with 13 bases between. CDR3 size: 15 residues. CDR3 coding DNA: TGCGCCAGCAGCGCAGGACGGACTCTGAACACTGAAGCTTTCTTT. Protein: CASSAGRTLNTEAFF.

At least ten counts were recorded for this clonotype. This sequence joins TRBV7-9 and TRBJ1-6, with 9 bases lining up with TRBD1. Losses at the gene ends were 5 bases for V and 0 bases for J; bases not matched to a gene: 8. Germline V lookup: CDR1 SEHNR, CDR2 FQNEAQ (reference sequence). CDR3 size: 18 residues. Here the CDR3 reads CASSPGTGLSSYNSPLHF. CDR3 coding DNA: TGTGCCAGCAGCCCCGGGACAGGGCTGAGCTCCTATAATTCACCCCTCCACTTT.

This clonotype has only a few counts. J is TRBJ1-1 and V is TRBV4-3, with D maybe TRBD1 (5 bases). Between the trimmed V and J ends, which lost 4 bases and 11 bases, there was a span of 11 bases. CDR1 and CDR2 (germline): LGHNA, YSLEER. The CDR3 length is 11 residues. This CDR3 reads CASSPGLGAFF. CDR3 DNA: TGCGCCAGCAGCCCGGGACTCGGGGCTTTCTTT.

The chain uses TRBV12-3 or TRBV12-4 and TRBJ1-1; tentative D call: TRBD1 (6 bases). The CDR3 runs to 13 residues. V was pared by 5 bases and J by 9 bases, with 16 bases between. As DNA, the CDR3 is TGTGCCAGCAGTCCCCAGGGGATTGAAAAAGCTTTCTTT. Protein product: CASSPQGIEKAFF.

The sample holds many counts of this clonotype. The chain combines TRBV12-3 or TRBV12-4 with TRBJ2-1; maybe TRBD1 (5 bases). The CDR3 consists of 13 residues. The germline V and J ends were trimmed by 5 bases and 5 bases, with 10 bases remaining between them. The CDR3 region has the DNA TGTGCCAGCAGTATCACAGGTAACAATGAGCAGTTCTTC. Encoded protein: CASSITGNNEQFF.

This clonotype turned up a few times. The chain links TRBV20-1 to TRBJ2-7; possible D gene TRBD2, 5 bases. Germline V CDR1 and CDR2: DFQATT, SNEGSKA (reference sequence). Trimming stripped 6 bases from V and 2 bases from J, with 14 bases between. CDR3 size: 13 residues. CDR3 coding DNA: TGCAGTGCACCAAGGACTGGCACCTACGAGCAGTACTTC. Amino acid sequence: CSAPRTGTYEQYF.

V usage is TRBV29-1 and J usage is TRBJ2-7; D is perhaps TRBD1 (5 bases). Germline assignment: CDR1 SQVTM and CDR2 ANQGSEA. V lost 1 base and J lost 0, with 10 bases in between. CDR3 length: 14 amino acids. This CDR3 is CSVEGPGSSYEQYF. CDR3 in DNA: TGCAGCGTTGAAGGGCCAGGGTCCTCCTACGAGCAGTACTTC.

The chain carries TRBV15 and TRBJ2-3; 8 positions match TRBD2. The CDR3 is 16 amino acids. In germline, CDR1 is LNHNV, CDR2 YYDKDF (reference sequence). The trim removed 0 bases at V and 5 bases at J, leaving 7 bases unmatched. The CDR3 DNA reads as TGTGCCACCAGCAGAGATTACGGGGGGGCCGGAGATACGCAGTATTTT. It translates to CATSRDYGGAGDTQYF.

This chain uses TRBV29-1 with TRBJ2-7; 10 bases agree with TRBD1. With V trimmed by 7 bases and J by 4 bases, 7 bases remained unmatched. The CDR3 has 13 residues. CDR1 is SQVTM and CDR2 is ANQGSEA in the germline V gene. The CDR3 bases are TGCAGCGCCGGGACAGGGGCGGTGTACGAGCAGTACTTC. This gives the protein CSAGTGAVYEQYF.

This clonotype was seen a few times. The V gene is TRBV20-1, the J gene TRBJ2-1; 13 bases are a match to TRBD2. V trimming: 5 bases; J trimming: 7 bases; junction bases outside the gene matches: 5. Per the germline V gene, CDR1 is DFQATT and CDR2 is SNEGSKA (reference sequence). The CDR3 runs to 14 residues. This CDR3 reads CSADRLAGGNEQFF. The CDR3 region has the DNA TGCAGTGCTGACCGACTAGCGGGGGGAAATGAGCAGTTCTTC.